Presented here are 2 T cell receptor beta chains from one specimen sequenced in a study of T cells in Graves' hyperthyroidism and ophthalmopathy (dated by TCRdb to between 2018 and 2021). Library preparation was by multiplex PCR. The instrument was an Illumina HiSeq 2000. The TCR beta CDR3 regions were amplified from the RNA transcripts. For the first round of RT-PCR on the TCR CDR3, the HTBI primer set was used together with the Qiagen OneStep RT-PCR kit. TCRdb passed the public sequencing reads through fastp at Q25 and MiXCR, retaining productive beta sequences. When rows share a CDR3 protein, they turn into one entry using the most common DNA and genes. In this sample the table shows some 570,000 distinct CDR3 sequences, around 14% of which occur a single time. Clones ranked in the top ten supply roughly 6.9% of the sample. The sequencing sample was made of blood. The receptors derive from a woman aged 18-29 years with Graves' ophthalmopathy.

The chain joins TRBV4-3 to TRBJ2-7; no reliable D call. The CDR3 extends over 18 amino acids. Germline-derived CDR1 and CDR2 are LGHNA and YSLEER. V dropped 0 bases and J dropped 3 bases, with 21 bases sitting between them. The CDR3 DNA is TGCGCCAGCAGCCAAGACCTGGAATTCGAGACGCTCCACTACGAGCAGTACTTC. This codes for CASSQDLEFETLHYEQYF.

This clonotype was detected many times. The chain links TRBV20-1 to TRBJ2-5, with a weak D call TRBD2 (5 bases). The CDR3 loop spans 12 amino acids. CDR1 is DFQATT and CDR2 is SNEGSKA in the germline V gene (reference sequence). Trimming cost V 3 bases and J 5 bases, with 10 bases left between them. The CDR3 is CSARTRGETQYF. CDR3 nucleotides: TGCAGTGCTAGGACAAGAGGGGAGACCCAGTACTTC.